This T cell receptor beta chain emerged from a study of control samples from healthy donors and cancer patients. Libraries were prepared by immunoSEQ multiplex PCR; TCRdb keeps only in-frame clonotypes and omits some of them. Of around 140,000 clones listed, about nine tenths are singletons. CDR1 MNHEY and CDR2 SMNVEV come from the germline V gene (reference sequence). The CDR3 has 14 amino acids. Trimming pared 2 bases from V and 7 bases from J, leaving 14 bases between. This TCR was sampled from a man aged 45-60 years with head and neck cancer. Sequences were obtained from PBMCs. The chain links TRBV27 to TRBJ1-2, with D possibly matching TRBD1 (5 bases). The CDR3 is CASSLGQGGGGYTF. In nucleotides, the CDR3 is TGTGCCAGCAGTTTAGGGCAGGGTGGAGGTGGCTACACCTTC.